This T cell receptor beta chain was profiled in a study of blood T cells in healthy people across ages. Germline lookup yields CDR1 DFQATT and CDR2 SNEGSKA (reference sequence). This CDR3 has 15 residues. Germline trimming cut 0 bases from V and 3 bases from J; bases unmatched to any gene: 4. A J-beta primer mix and a sample-barcoded 5' primer were used in a second PCR of roughly 6 to 12 cycles. Each CDR3 protein is one row after TCRdb ran MiXCR on the 5' RACE reads. This table holds about 800,000 distinct CDR3 sequences, 25% found once. This clonotype was counted many times. These sequences were also reported in another study, on T cells of mothers and their children.

The rearrangement uses TRBV20-1 and TRBJ1-5; 8 bases are a match to TRBD1. The sequence was collected from a boy aged 10-17 years in good health. Material: blood. Written as DNA, the CDR3 is TGCAGTGCTAGAGACCCGGACAGGGACAATCAGCCCCAGCATTTT. It codes for CSARDPDRDNQPQHF.